This TCR beta chain was profiled in a study of shared clonotypes between healthy human individuals. Study findings and constraints: Sharing of clonotypes among donors was expected to vary with sequencing depth. Represented genetic and exposure-history diversity was restricted by having few donors.

V was pared by 0 bases and J by 7 bases, with 7 bases of the junction left unmatched. Germline lookup yields CDR1 KGHSH and CDR2 LQKENI. CDR3 length: 15 residues. In regard to this clone: Its target is not known.

Several immunoSEQ plates received, in even portions, the genomic DNA of each subset. TCRdb keeps only in-frame clones here, not all; method: immunoSEQ multiplex PCR. The sample includes millions of clones, over 85% seen only once; the top ten take 0.35% to 0.5%. The sequencing input was naive CD4+ T cells from PBMCs. Subset indicated: CD45RA+ positively selected. The chain couples TRBV18 to TRBJ1-2; 8 nucleotides line up with TRBD1. This sequence was found in a man aged 18 to 29 in good health. Some clones in this sample may be carry-over from other donors' samples. The CDR3 here is CASSPPNRGVGGYTF. The DNA for the CDR3 is TGTGCCAGCTCACCACCGAACAGGGGGGTTGGTGGCTACACCTTC.